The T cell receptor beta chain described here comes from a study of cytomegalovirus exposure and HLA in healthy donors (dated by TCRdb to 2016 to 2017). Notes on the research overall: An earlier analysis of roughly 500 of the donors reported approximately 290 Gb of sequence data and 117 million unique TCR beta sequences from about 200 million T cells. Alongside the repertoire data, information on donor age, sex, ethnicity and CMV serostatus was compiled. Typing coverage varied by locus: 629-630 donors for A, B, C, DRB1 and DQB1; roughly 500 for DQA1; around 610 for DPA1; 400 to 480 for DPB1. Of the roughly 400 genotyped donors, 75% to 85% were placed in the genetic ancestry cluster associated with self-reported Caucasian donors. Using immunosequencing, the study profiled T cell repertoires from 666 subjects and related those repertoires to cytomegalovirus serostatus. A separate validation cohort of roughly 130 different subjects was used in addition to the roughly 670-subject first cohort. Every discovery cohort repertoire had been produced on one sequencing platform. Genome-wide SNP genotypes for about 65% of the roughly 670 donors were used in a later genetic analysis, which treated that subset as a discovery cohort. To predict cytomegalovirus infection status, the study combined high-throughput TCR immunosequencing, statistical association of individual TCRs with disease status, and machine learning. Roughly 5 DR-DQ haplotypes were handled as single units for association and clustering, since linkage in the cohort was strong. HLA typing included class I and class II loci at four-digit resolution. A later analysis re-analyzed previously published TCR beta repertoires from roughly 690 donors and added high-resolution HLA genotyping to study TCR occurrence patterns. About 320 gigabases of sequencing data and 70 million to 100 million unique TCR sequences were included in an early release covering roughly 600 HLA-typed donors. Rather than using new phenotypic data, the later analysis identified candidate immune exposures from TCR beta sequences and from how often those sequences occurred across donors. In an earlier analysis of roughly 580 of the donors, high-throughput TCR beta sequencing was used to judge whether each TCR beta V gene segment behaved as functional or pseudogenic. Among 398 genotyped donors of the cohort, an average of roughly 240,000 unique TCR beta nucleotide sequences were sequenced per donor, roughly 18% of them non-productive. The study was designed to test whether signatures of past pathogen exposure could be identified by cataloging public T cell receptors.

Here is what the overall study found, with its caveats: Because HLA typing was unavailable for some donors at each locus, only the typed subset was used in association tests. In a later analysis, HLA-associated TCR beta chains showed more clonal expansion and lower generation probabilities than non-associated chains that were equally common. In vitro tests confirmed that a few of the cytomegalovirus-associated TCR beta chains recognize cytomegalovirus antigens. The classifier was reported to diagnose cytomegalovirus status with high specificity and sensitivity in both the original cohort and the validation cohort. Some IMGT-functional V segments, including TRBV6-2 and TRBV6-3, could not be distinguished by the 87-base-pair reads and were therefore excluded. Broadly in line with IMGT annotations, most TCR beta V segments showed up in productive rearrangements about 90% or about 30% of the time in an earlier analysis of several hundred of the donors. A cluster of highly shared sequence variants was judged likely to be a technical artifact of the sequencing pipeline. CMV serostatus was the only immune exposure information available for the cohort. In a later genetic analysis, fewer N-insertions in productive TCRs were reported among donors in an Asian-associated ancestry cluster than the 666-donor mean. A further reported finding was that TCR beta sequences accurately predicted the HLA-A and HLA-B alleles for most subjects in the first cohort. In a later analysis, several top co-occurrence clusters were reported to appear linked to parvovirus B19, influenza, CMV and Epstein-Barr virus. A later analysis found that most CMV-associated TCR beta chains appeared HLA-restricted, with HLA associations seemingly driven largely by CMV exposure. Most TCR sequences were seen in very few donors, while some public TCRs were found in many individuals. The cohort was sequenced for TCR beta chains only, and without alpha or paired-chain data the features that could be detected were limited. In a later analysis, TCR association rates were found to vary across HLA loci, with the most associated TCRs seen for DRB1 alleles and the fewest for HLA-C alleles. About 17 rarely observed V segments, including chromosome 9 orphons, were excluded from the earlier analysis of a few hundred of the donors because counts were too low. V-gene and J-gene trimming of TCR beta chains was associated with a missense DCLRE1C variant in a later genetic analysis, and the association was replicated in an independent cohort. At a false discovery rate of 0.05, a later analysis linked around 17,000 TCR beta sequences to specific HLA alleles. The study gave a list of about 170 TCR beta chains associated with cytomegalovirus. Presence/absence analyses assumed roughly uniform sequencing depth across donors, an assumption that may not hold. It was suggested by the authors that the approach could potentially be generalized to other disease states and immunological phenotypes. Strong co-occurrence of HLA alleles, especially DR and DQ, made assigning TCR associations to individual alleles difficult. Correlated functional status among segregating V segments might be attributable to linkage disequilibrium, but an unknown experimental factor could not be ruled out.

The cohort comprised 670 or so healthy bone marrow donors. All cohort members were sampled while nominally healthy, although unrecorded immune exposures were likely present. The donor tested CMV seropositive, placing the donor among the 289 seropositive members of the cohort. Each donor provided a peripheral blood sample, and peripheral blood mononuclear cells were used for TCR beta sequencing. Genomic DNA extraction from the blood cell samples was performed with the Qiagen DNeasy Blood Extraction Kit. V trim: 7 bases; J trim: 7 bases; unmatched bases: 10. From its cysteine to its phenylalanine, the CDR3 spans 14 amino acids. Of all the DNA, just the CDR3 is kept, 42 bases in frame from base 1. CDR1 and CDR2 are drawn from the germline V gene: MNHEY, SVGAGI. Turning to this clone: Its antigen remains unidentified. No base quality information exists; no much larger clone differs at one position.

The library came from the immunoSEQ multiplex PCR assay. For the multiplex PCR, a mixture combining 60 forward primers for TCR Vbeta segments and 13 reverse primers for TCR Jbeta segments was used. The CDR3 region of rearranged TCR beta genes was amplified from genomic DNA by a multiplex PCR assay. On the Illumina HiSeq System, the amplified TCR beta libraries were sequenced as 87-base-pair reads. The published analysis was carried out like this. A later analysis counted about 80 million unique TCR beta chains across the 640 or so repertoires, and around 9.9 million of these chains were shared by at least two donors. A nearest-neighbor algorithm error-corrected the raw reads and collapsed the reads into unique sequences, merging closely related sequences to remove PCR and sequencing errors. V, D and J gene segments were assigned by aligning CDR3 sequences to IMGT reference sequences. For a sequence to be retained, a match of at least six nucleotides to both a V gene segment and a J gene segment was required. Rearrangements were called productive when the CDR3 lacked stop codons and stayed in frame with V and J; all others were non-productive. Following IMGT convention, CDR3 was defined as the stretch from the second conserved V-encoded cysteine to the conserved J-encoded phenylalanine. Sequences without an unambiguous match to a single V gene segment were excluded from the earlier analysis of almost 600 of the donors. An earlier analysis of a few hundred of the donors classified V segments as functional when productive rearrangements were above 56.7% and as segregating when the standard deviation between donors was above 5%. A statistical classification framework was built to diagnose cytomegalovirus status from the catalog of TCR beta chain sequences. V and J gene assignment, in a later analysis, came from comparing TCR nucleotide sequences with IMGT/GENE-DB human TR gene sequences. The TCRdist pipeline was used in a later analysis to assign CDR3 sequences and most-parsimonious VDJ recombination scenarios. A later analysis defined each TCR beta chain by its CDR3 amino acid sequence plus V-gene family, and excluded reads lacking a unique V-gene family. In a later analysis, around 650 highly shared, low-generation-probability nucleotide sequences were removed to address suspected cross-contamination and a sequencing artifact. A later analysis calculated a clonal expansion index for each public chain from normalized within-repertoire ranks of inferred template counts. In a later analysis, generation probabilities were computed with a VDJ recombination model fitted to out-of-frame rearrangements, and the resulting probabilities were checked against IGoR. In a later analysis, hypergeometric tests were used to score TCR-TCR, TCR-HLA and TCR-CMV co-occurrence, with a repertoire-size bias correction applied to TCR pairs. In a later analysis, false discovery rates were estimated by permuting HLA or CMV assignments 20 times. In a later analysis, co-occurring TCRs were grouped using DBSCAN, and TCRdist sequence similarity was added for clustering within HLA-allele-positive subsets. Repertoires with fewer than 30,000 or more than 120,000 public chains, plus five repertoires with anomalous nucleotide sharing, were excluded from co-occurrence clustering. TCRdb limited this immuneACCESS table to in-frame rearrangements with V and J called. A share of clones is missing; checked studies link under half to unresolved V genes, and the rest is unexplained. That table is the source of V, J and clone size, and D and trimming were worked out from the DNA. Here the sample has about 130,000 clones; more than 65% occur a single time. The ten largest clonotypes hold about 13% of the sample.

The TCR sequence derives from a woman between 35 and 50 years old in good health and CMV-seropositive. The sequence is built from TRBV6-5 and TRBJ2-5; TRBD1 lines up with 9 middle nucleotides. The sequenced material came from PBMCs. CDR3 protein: CASKPYRGQGTQYF. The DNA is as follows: TGTGCCAGCAAGCCCTACAGGGGACAGGGGACCCAGTACTTC.